What follows describes a single TCR beta chain. Its antigen is not known. These data come from a study of graft-versus-host responses after intestinal transplantation. About the research overall: Anti-thymocyte globulin induction was given to all recipients, followed by tacrolimus and steroids for 2 to 3 years. Study outcomes and limitations: Association was observed between peak circulating GvH clone levels and early post-transplant HvG declines.

Data came from immunoSEQ multiplex PCR; TCRdb stores just in-frame clones and leaves some out. This repertoire shows about 97,000 clones, roughly 89% found once; its top ten account for approximately 0.18%. The sample consisted of unstimulated CD4+ T cells sorted from spleen or lymph node cells, taken before transplant. This TCR was sampled from a human donor who was the organ donor for an intestinal transplant.

DNA of the CDR3: TGTGCCAGCAGCCAAACGGGGGGCGCGTACAATGAGCAGTTCTTC. Amino acids: CASSQTGGAYNEQFF. The rearrangement joins TRBV4-2 to TRBJ2-1; a possible D gene is TRBD2 (7 bases). The germline V gene encodes CDR1 LGHNA and CDR2 YNFKEQ. V was trimmed by 2 bases and J by 4 bases, leaving 12 bases between them. The CDR3 contains 15 residues.